This T cell receptor beta chain was obtained from a study of blood T cell repertoires in COVID-19. Study context: Donors in the United States, Italy and Spain gave samples during acute or convalescent COVID-19. T cells, B-cell-depleted T cells, or PBMCs supplied cDNA or gDNA.

Germline loops: CDR1 ENHRY, CDR2 SYGVKD. Trimming took 6 bases from V and 3 from J, leaving 15 bases between them. This CDR3 is 15 amino acids long. Per the original data handling: Amplification with reference gene primers provided the estimates of nucleated cell counts. Here immunoSEQ multiplex PCR was the method, and the copy in TCRdb shows in-frame clones only, minus some. V, J and clone size are taken as reported in that table, and D and trimming were inferred from the DNA itself. The table records 140,000 to 150,000 clones, 80% to 90% of them present only once. The sequenced sample was peripheral blood. The chain combines TRBV10-3 with TRBJ1-3; maybe TRBD1 (6 bases). The clonotype originates from a man between 60 and 75 years old with active or convalescent COVID-19. The CDR3 region has the DNA TGTGCCATCAGGGGGCCGGGACAAAATGGAAACACCATATATTTT. Its protein is CAIRGPGQNGNTIYF.